These 9 T cell receptor beta chains came from one sample sequenced in a study of blood T cell repertoires in COVID-19 (dated by TCRdb to 2019 to 2021). Library prep was done by the immunoSEQ multiplex PCR assay. TCRdb holds this immuneACCESS table with in-frame rearrangements only. Some clones are missing; in checked studies, unresolved V genes explain under half, and the rest has no known cause. The sample yields 250,000 or so clones; nearly 90% were counted once. The leading ten clones occupy roughly 3% of the sample. Sequenced: peripheral blood. The receptors stem from a young man with active or convalescent COVID-19.

This sequence joins TRBV5-4 and TRBJ2-5; tentatively, D is TRBD2 (6 bases). CDR1 is SGHNT and CDR2 is YYREEE in the germline V gene (reference sequence). This CDR3 comprises 16 residues. The germline V and J ends were trimmed by 3 bases and 5 bases, with 20 bases remaining between them. DNA of the CDR3: TGTGCCAGCAGCTCCCTCGCCGGGAGAAACTATGAGACCCAGTACTTC. Translation: CASSSLAGRNYETQYF.

V usage is TRBV28 and J usage is TRBJ2-3; 9 bases match TRBD1. The CDR3 totals 15 residues. Trimming cost V 6 bases and J 4 bases; bases outside gene matches: 8. From germline, CDR1 is MDHEN and CDR2 SYDVKM. CDR3 sequence reads: CASSHGGQGSDTQYF. DNA for the CDR3: TGTGCCAGCAGCCATGGGGGACAGGGATCAGATACGCAGTATTTT. Full variable domain (remainder filled in from reference TRBV28 and TRBJ2-3): DVKVTQSSRYLVKRTGEKVFLECVQDMDHENMFWYRQDPGLGLRLIYFSYDVKMKEKGDIPEGYSVSREKKERFSLILESASTNQTSMYLCASSHGGQGSDTQYFGPGTRLTVL.

This chain uses TRBV27 with TRBJ2-5; 7 bases agree with TRBD2. Germline trimming cut 8 bases from V and 5 bases from J; bases unmatched to any gene: 17. The germline V gene has CDR1 MNHEY and CDR2 SMNVEV (reference sequence). The CDR3 loop spans 16 amino acids. The CDR3 sequence is CASGAHKGGRGETQYF. The CDR3 nucleotides are TGTGCCAGCGGGGCCCATAAAGGCGGGAGAGGGGAGACCCAGTACTTC.

The V call is TRBV5-1, the J call TRBJ1-1; the D is unclear. V was clipped by 1 base and J by 3 bases, with 10 bases between them. CDR1 and CDR2 (germline): SGHRS, YFSETQ. The CDR3 runs 14 residues. The CDR3 sequence is CASSLRSADTEAFF. The DNA for the CDR3 is TGCGCCAGCAGCTTGCGGTCGGCGGACACTGAAGCTTTCTTT.

The rearrangement joins TRBV15 to TRBJ1-3; possible D gene TRBD1, 6 bases. CDR3 length: 17 amino acids. V lost 3 bases and J lost 1, with 16 bases in between. From germline, CDR1 is LNHNV and CDR2 YYDKDF (reference sequence). The CDR3 bases are TGTGCCACCAGCAGGGAATACAAAGGGGGATCTGGAAACACCATATATTTT. Amino acids: CATSREYKGGSGNTIYF.

The chain links TRBV13 to TRBJ2-1; D remains ambiguous. Germline assignment: CDR1 PRHDT and CDR2 FYEKMQ (reference sequence). Trimming removed 7 bases at V and 6 bases at J, with 7 bases between. CDR3 length: 11 residues. The CDR3 loop is CASKDSNEQFF. In nucleotides, the CDR3 is TGTGCCAGCAAAGATAGCAATGAGCAGTTCTTC. The full variable domain, rest sourced from reference TRBV13 and TRBJ2-1, is AAGVIQSPRHLIKEKRETATLKCYPIPRHDTVYWYQQGPGQDPQFLISFYEKMQSDKGSIPDRFSAQQFSDYHSELNMSSLELGDSALYFCASKDSNEQFFGPGTRLTVL.

This clone occurred once. The V call is TRBV7-2, the J call TRBJ1-5; the match to TRBD1 covers 8 bases. The CDR3 has 15 amino acids. Germline V gene lookup returns CDR1 SGHTA and CDR2 FQGNSA. The V segment lost 5 bases and the J segment 6 bases; nucleotides outside the gene matches: 9. CDR3 bases: TGTGCCAGCAGCCCAGGGGGCGTATTATCTCAGCCCCAGCATTTT. Encoded protein: CASSPGGVLSQPQHF.

The chain recombines TRBV10-3 with TRBJ2-6; no clear D. The V end was cut by 2 bases, the J end by 0 bases, with 5 bases between. In germline, CDR1 is ENHRY, CDR2 SYGVKD. The CDR3 sequence is 15 residues long. The DNA for the CDR3 is TGTGCCATCAGTGAGGACATCTCTGGGGCCAACGTCCTGACTTTC. Protein: CAISEDISGANVLTF.

The chain links TRBV27 to TRBJ2-1; 10 nucleotides line up with TRBD2. The CDR3 spans 15 residues. Germline assignment: CDR1 MNHEY and CDR2 SMNVEV (reference sequence). J lost 3 bases, V lost 8 bases, and 7 bases had no gene match. In DNA form, the CDR3 reads TGTGCCAGCCAAGGACTAGCGGAAAACTACAATGAGCAGTTCTTC. Translating gives CASQGLAENYNEQFF.